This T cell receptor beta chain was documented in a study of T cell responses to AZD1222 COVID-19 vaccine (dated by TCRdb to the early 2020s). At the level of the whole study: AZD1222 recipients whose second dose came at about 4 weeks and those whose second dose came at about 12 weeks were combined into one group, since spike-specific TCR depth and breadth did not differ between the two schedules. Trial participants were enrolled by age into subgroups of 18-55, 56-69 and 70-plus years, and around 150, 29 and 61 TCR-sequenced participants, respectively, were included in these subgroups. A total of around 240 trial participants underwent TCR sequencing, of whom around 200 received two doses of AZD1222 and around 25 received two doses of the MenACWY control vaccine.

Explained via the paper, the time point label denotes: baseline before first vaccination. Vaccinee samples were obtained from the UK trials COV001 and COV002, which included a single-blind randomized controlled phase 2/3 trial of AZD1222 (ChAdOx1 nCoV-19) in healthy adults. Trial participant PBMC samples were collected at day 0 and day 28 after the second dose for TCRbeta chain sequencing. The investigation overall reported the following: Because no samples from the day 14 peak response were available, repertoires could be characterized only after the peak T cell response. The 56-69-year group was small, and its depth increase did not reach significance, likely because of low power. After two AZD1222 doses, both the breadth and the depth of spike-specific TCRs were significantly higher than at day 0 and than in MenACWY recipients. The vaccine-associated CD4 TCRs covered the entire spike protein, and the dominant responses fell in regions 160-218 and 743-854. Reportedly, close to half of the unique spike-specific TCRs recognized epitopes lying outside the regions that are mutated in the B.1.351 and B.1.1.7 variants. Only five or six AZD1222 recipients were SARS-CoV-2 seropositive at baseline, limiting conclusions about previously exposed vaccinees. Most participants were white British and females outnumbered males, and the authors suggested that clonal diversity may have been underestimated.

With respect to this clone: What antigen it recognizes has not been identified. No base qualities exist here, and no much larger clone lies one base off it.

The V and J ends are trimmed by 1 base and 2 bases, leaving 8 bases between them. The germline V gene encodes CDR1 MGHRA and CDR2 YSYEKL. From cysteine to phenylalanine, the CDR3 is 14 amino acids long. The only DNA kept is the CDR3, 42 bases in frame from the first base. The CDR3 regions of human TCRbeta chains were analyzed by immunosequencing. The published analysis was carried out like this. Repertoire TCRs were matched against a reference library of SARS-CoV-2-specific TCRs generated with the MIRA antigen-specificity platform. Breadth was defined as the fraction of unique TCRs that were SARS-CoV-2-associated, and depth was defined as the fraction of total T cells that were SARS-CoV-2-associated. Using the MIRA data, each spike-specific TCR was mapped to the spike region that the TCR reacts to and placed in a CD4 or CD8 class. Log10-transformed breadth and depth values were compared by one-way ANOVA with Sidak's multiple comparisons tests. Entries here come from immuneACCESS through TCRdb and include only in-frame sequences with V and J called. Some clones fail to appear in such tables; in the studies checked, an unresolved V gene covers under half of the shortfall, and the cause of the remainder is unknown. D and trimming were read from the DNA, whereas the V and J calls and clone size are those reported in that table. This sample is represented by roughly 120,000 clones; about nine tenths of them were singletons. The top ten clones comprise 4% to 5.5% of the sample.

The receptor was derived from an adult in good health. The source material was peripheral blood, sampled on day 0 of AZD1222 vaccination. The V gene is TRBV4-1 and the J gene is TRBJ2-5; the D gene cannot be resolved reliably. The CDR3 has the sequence CASSQGRNQETQYF. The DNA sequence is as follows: TGCGCCAGCAGCCAAGGACGGAATCAAGAGACCCAGTACTTC.